What follows are 18 T cell receptor beta chains derived from one specimen sequenced in a study of tumor-infiltrating lymphocytes in primary liver carcinoma. Unsorted whole blood supplied the blood RNA, and germline DNA was isolated too. Making TCR beta cDNA involved roughly 0.55 ug total RNA and a constant-region primer. Researchers made the TCR beta libraries by running three nested multiplex PCR rounds with slightly modified ARM-PCR. TRBV1-TRBV30 forward primers and a C-beta reverse primer were used in the first two PCR rounds, which each ran for approximately 11 cycles. Each CDR3 protein is one row after TCRdb ran MiXCR on the multiplex PCR reads. The table has under 200,000 distinct CDR3 sequences, around three fifths seen once; the top ten hold under 7.5%. Sequencing was done on a sample of peripheral blood. These receptors were collected from a woman in her sixties with primary liver carcinoma and hepatitis B virus infection.

This clonotype occurred once. The chain employs TRBV5-6 and TRBJ2-2; D unresolved. Germline V gene lookup returns CDR1 SGHDT and CDR2 YYEEEE. The V gene lost 4 bases and the J gene lost 0 bases, with 13 bases spanning the gap. The CDR3 totals 16 residues. This CDR3 is CASSPGSSPNTGELFF. For the CDR3, the DNA is TGTGCCAGCAGCCCCGGATCTTCCCCGAACACCGGGGAGCTGTTTTTT.

This chain links TRBV29-1 with TRBJ1-6; D is unresolved. Germline V lookup: CDR1 SQVTM, CDR2 ANQGSEA. Trimming pared 4 bases from V and 0 bases from J, leaving 4 bases between. This CDR3 has 13 amino acids. For the CDR3, the DNA is TGCAGCGTTGCTAGCTCCTATAATTCACCCCTCCACTTT. This codes for CSVASSYNSPLHF.

Worth noting for this clonotype: A much larger clone lies one base from this, so it may be a read error. This sequence joins TRBV12-3 or TRBV12-4 and TRBJ1-1; D is unclear. The CDR3 runs 14 residues. This CDR3 reads CACSPAGSNTEAFF. Here the CDR3 DNA reads TGTGCCTGCAGTCCTGCGGGGTCGAACACTGAAGCTTTCTTT.

V usage is TRBV28 and J usage is TRBJ1-5; no clear D. The CDR3 sequence is 13 residues long. Per germline, CDR1 MDHEN and CDR2 SYDVKM. The V end lost 4 bases, the J end lost 5 bases, and 9 bases lay between the germline ends. The CDR3 region is CASSYVLDQPQHF. As DNA, the CDR3 is TGTGCCAGCAGTTACGTTCTCGATCAGCCCCAGCATTTT.

This clonotype was seen a few times. A much larger clone differs from this one at a single base, so this may be a read error. The chain uses TRBV4-2 and TRBJ2-1, with a weak D call TRBD2 (6 bases). CDR3 size: 16 residues. Germline CDR1 reads LGHNA; CDR2 reads YNFKEQ. The chain's CDR3 is CVSSQTARSIGGKQFF. CDR3 nucleotide sequence: TGTGTCAGCAGCCAAACGGCTCGAAGCATTGGCGGGAAGCAGTTCTTC.

Regarding this clonotype: Given a much more abundant clone one base away, this may be a read error. The chain has TRBV4-1 and TRBJ1-6; D is undetermined. Germline V lookup: CDR1 MGHRA, CDR2 YSYEKL. CDR3 length equals 16 residues. Trimming stripped 0 bases from V and 3 bases from J, with 9 bases between. The CDR3 sequence: CASSQEGVLYNSPLHF. The CDR3 nucleotides read TGCGCCAGCAGCCAAGAGGGAGTCCTCTATAATTCACCCCTCCACTTT.

The genes are TRBV6-1 and TRBJ2-5; D might be TRBD2 (5 bases). V was clipped by 2 bases and J by 5 bases, with 18 bases between them. Germline CDR1 is MNHNS and CDR2 is SASEGT. The CDR3 extends over 16 amino acids. Here the CDR3 reads CASSEWASWREETQYF. For the CDR3, the DNA is TGTGCCAGCAGTGAATGGGCTAGCTGGAGAGAGGAGACCCAGTACTTC.

Of note for this clonotype: One end of the junction fails to match germline, which may point to a read error. This rearrangement joins TRBV13 to TRBJ2-7; TRBD1 aligns across 10 bases. The DNA end is a closer match to TRBJ2-5, so the J assignment may be wrong. The CDR3 loop spans 14 amino acids. Per germline, CDR1 PRHDT and CDR2 FYEKMQ (reference sequence). The CDR3 DNA follows: TGTGTCAGCAGCTTACGGGGACAGGGGGAGACCCAGTACTTC. This sequence encodes CVSSLRGQGETQYF.

The chain is built from TRBV20-1 and TRBJ1-2; D remains ambiguous. V was trimmed by 6 bases and J by 4 bases, leaving 12 bases between them. Germline loops: CDR1 DFQATT, CDR2 SNEGSKA (reference sequence). The CDR3 loop spans 12 amino acids. CDR3 residues: CSAPDGTYGYTF. The DNA for the CDR3 is TGCAGTGCGCCGGACGGAACCTATGGCTACACCTTC.

The chain employs TRBV6-2 or TRBV6-3 and TRBJ2-3, with 8 nucleotides matching TRBD2. J was trimmed by 6 bases and V by 5 bases; bases with no gene match: 19. Germline lookup yields CDR1 MNHEY and CDR2 SVGEGT. The CDR3 spans 18 residues. Here the CDR3 DNA reads TGTGCCAGCAGTACCCGGGGACTAACGGGAGGGCCAACGGATACGCAGTATTTT. It specifies CASSTRGLTGGPTDTQYF.

Note on this clonotype: The junction does not match germline at one end; this may be a read error. The chain combines TRBV10-3 with TRBJ1-6, with a tentative D call TRBD1 (6 bases). The length of the CDR3 is 16 residues. Germline CDR1 is ENHRY and CDR2 is SYGVKD. The CDR3 DNA is TGTGCCATCAGTGTCGCGACAGGACCCTATAATCCACCCCTCCACTTT. Amino acids: CAISVATGPYNPPLHF.

The gene calls are TRBV28 and TRBJ1-5; D possibly corresponds to TRBD1 (6 bases). CDR1 is MDHEN, CDR2 SYDVKM, per germline. The CDR3 length is 14 residues. Trimming took 8 bases from V and 5 from J, leaving 16 bases between them. The CDR3 DNA sequence: TGTGCCAGCCAAGGGGGTCTTAAGGATCAGCCCCAGCATTTT. It yields the protein CASQGGLKDQPQHF.

This clonotype was counted a single time. A read error may explain this, as a much larger clone is one base away. The chain employs TRBV4-2 and TRBJ1-1; D uncertain. The CDR3 spans 13 residues. V lost 4 bases and J lost 8, with 14 bases in between. CDR1 is LGHNA, CDR2 YNFKEQ, per germline. DNA for the CDR3: TGTGCCAGCAGCCGAAGAGGCGAGCAGGAAGCTTTCTTT. This gives the protein CASSRRGEQEAFF.

This clonotype has a handful of counts. The chain employs TRBV28 and TRBJ2-5; 7 positions match TRBD1. This CDR3 has 15 amino acids. The germline gives CDR1 MDHEN, CDR2 SYDVKM. Unmatched junction bases numbered 7, after V lost 3 bases and J lost 3 bases. CDR3 sequence (DNA): TGTGCCAGCAGTTTGCCCCGGACAGGAGAAGAGACCCAGTACTTC. Encoded protein: CASSLPRTGEETQYF.

This clonotype was seen repeatedly, ten times or more. The chain recombines TRBV12-3 or TRBV12-4 with TRBJ2-7, with D possibly TRBD1 on 5 matching bases. The CDR3 sequence is 15 residues long. With 3 bases removed from V and 2 bases from J, the gap between germline ends came to 14 bases. CDR3 sequence reads: CASSFFGGQTYEQYF. The CDR3 DNA is TGTGCCAGCAGTTTTTTCGGTGGACAAACCTACGAGCAGTACTTC.

This sequence joins TRBV29-1 and TRBJ2-7; 7 nucleotides match TRBD1. The better agreement between TRBJ2-1 and the DNA end casts doubt on the J call. Germline CDR1 reads SQVTM; CDR2 reads ANQGSEA. This CDR3 is built from 17 residues. CDR3: CSVEDTMDRRNFGEQFF. The CDR3 nucleotides read TGCAGCGTTGAAGATACGATGGACAGGAGGAATTTTGGTGAGCAGTTCTTC.

About this clonotype: Just one base apart from a much larger clone, this may be a read error. The V call is TRBV6-1, the J call TRBJ2-3, with 7 bases identical to TRBD2. The CDR3 runs 17 residues. Germline CDR1 and CDR2: MNHNS and SASEGT. Germline trimming cut 6 bases from V and 0 bases from J; bases unmatched to any gene: 12. CDR3: CASRGGIGRLSTDTQYF. The CDR3 DNA reads as TGTGCCAGCAGGGGAGGGATAGGGCGGCTTAGCACAGATACGCAGTATTTT.

The CDR3 is CASRPSGRYEQYF. The DNA for the CDR3 is TGTGCCAGCAGGCCTAGCGGGAGATACGAGCAGTACTTC. The chain links TRBV6-2 or TRBV6-3 to TRBJ2-7, with 10 bases aligning to TRBD2. The CDR3 is 13 amino acids. Germline V gene lookup returns CDR1 MNHEY and CDR2 SVGEGT. V shed 6 bases and J 4 bases; nucleotides not matched to a gene: 3.